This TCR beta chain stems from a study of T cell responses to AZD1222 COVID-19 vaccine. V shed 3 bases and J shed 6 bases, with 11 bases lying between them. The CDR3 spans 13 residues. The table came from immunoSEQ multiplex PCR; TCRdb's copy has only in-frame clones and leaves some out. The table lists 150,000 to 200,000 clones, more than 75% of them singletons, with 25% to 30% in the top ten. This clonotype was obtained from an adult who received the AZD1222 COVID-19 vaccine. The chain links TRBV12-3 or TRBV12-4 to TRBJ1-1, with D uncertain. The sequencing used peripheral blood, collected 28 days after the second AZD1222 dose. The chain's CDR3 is CASSFGPDAEAFF. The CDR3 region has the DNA TGTGCCAGCAGTTTTGGTCCGGACGCTGAAGCTTTCTTT.